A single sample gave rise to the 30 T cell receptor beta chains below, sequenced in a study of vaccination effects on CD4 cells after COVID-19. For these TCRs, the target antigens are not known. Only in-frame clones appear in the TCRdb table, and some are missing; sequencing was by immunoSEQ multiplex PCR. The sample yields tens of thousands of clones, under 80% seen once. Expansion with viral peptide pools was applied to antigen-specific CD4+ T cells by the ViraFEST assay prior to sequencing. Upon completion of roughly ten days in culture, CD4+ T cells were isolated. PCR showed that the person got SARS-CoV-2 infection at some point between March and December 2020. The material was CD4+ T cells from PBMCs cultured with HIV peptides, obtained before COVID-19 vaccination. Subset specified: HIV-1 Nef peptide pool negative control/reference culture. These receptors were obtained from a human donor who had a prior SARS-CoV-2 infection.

CDR3 nucleotides: TGTGCCAGCTCCCCAGGGGACAGCTCTTACAATGAGCAGTTCTTC. This sequence encodes CASSPGDSSYNEQFF. The rearrangement joins TRBV18 to TRBJ2-1; 7 nucleotides line up with TRBD1. V lost 6 bases to trimming and J lost 4 bases; unmatched junction nucleotides: 9. The CDR3 sequence is 15 residues long. Germline V gives CDR1 KGHSH, CDR2 LQKENI. Filled out from reference TRBV18 and TRBJ2-1, the complete variable domain reads NAGVMQNPRHLVRRRGQEARLRCSPMKGHSHVYWYRQLPEEGLKFMVYLQKENIIDESGMPKERFSAEFPKEGPSILRIQQVVRGDSAAYFCASSPGDSSYNEQFFGPGTRLTVL.

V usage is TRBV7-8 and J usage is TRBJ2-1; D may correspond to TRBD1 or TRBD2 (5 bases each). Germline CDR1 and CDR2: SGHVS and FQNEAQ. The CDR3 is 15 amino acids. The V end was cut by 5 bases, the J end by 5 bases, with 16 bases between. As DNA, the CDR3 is TGTGCCAGCAGCCGAGGAAGAGGGGAAAACAATGAGCAGTTCTTC. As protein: CASSRGRGENNEQFF.

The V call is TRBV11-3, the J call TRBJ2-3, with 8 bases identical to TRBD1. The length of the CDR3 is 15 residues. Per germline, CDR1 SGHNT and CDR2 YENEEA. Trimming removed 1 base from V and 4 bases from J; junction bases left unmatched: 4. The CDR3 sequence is CASSLGQGASDTQYF. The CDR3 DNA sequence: TGTGCCAGCAGCTTAGGGCAGGGGGCATCAGATACGCAGTATTTT.

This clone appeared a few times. For the CDR3, the DNA is TGTGCCAGCTCGCCCACCCAAACTCTGGGGACAGGGACATCTAACTATGGCTACACCTTC. It is translated as CASSPTQTLGTGTSNYGYTF. The chain links TRBV18 to TRBJ1-2, with 9 bases lining up with TRBD1. Trimming took 6 bases from V and 0 from J; bases not matched to a gene: 20. CDR1 and CDR2 from the germline V gene are KGHSH and LQKENI. This CDR3 is built from 20 residues.

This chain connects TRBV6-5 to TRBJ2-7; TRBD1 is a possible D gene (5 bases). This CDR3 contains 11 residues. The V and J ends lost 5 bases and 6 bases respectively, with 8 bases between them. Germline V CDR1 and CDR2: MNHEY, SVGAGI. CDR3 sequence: CASSRGGEQYF. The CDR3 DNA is TGTGCCAGCAGTAGGGGTGGCGAGCAGTACTTC.

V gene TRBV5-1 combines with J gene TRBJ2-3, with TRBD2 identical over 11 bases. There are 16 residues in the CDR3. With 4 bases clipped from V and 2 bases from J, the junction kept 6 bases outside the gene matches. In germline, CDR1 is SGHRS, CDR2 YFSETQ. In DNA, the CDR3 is TGCGCCAGCAGCCTACAGACTAGCGGGACCACAGATACGCAGTATTTT. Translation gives CASSLQTSGTTDTQYF. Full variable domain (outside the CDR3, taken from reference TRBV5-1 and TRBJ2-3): KAGVTQTPRYLIKTRGQQVTLSCSPISGHRSVSWYQQTPGQGLQFLFEYFSETQRNKGNFPGRFSGRQFSNSRSEMNVSTLELGDSALYLCASSLQTSGTTDTQYFGPGTRLTVL.

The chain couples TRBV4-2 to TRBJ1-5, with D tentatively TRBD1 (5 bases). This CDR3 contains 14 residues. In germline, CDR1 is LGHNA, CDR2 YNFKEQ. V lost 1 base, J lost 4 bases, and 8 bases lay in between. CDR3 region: CASSQGGTNQPQHF. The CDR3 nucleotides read TGTGCCAGCAGCCAAGGGGGGACTAATCAGCCCCAGCATTTT.

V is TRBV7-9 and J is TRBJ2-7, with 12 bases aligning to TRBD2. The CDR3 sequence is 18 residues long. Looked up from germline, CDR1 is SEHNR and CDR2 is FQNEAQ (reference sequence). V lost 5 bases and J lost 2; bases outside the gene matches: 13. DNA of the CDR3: TGTGCCAGCAGCCACAGCAGCGGACTAGCGGGAACGACCTACGAGCAGTACTTC. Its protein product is CASSHSSGLAGTTYEQYF.

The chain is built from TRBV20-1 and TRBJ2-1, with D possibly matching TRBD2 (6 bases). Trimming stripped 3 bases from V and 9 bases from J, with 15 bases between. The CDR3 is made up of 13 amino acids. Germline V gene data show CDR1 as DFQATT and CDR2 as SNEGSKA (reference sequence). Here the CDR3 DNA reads TGCAGTGCTAGTAGAGCGGGCAGGTTTGAGCAGTTCTTC. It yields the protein CSASRAGRFEQFF.

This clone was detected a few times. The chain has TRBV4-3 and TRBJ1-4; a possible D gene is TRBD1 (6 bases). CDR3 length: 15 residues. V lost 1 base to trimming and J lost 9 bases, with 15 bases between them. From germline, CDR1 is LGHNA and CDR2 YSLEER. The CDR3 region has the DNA TGCGCCAGCAGCCAAGTGCCAAGGGGGTTTCAAAAACTGTTTTTT. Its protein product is CASSQVPRGFQKLFF.

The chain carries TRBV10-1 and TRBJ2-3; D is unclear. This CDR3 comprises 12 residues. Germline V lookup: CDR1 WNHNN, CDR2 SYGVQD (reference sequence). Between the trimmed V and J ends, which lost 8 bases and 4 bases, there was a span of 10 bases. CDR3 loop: CASRQVADTQYF. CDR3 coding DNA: TGCGCCAGCCGCCAGGTGGCAGATACGCAGTATTTT.

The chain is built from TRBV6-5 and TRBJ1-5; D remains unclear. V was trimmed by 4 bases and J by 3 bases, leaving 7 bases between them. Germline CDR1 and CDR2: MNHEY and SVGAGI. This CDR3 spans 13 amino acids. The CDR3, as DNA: TGTGCCAGCAGTTCAATTCTCAATCAGCCCCAGCATTTT. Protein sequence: CASSSILNQPQHF.

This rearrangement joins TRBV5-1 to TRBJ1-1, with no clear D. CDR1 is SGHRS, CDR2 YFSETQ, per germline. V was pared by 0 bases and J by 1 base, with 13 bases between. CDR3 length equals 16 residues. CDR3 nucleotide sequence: TGCGCCAGCAGCTTGGCGTTATGGGAGGAGAACACTGAAGCTTTCTTT. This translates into CASSLALWEENTEAFF. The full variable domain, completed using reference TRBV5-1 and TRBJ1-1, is KAGVTQTPRYLIKTRGQQVTLSCSPISGHRSVSWYQQTPGQGLQFLFEYFSETQRNKGNFPGRFSGRQFSNSRSEMNVSTLELGDSALYLCASSLALWEENTEAFFGQGTRLTVV.

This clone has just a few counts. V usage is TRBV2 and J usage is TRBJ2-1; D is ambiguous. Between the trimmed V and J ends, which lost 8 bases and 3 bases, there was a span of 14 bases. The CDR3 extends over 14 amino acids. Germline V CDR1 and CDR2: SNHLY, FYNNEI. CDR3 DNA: TGTGCCAGCCGGATAACGGACGGCTACAATGAGCAGTTCTTC. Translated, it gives CASRITDGYNEQFF.

CDR3 DNA sequence: TGCGCCAGCAGCTTGGTGTGGGGGGCGGAGGAGACCCAGTACTTC. Translating it yields CASSLVWGAEETQYF. The V gene is TRBV5-1, the J gene TRBJ2-5; D is possibly TRBD1 or TRBD2 (6 bases each). The V end lost 0 bases, the J end lost 5 bases, and 14 bases lay between the germline ends. This CDR3 is 15 amino acids long. Germline V lookup: CDR1 SGHRS, CDR2 YFSETQ.

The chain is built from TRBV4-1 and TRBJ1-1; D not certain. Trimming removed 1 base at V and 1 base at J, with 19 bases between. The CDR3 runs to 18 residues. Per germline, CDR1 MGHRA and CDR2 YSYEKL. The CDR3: CASSQVLRRDGENTEAFF. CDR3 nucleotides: TGCGCCAGCAGCCAAGTTCTGAGGAGGGATGGGGAGAACACTGAAGCTTTCTTT.

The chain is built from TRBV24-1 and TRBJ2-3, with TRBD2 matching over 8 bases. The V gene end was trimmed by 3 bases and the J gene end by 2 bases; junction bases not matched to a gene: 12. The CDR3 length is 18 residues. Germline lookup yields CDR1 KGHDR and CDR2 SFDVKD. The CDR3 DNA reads TGTGCCACCAGTGATCCTTACGACGAGCGGGAGCCCACAGATACGCAGTATTTT. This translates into CATSDPYDEREPTDTQYF.

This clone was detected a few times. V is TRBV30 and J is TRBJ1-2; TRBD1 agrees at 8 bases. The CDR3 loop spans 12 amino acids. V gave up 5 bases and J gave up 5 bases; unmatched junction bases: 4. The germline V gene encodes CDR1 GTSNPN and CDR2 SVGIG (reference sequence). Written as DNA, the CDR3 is TGTGCCTGGCAACAGGGGGGGTATGGCTACACCTTC. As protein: CAWQQGGYGYTF. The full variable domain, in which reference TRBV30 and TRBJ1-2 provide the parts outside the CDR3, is SQTIHQWPATLVQPVGSPLSLECTVEGTSNPNLYWYRQAAGRGLQLLFYSVGIGQISSEVPQNLSASRPQDRQFILSSKKLLLSDSGFYLCAWQQGGYGYTFGSGTRLTVV.

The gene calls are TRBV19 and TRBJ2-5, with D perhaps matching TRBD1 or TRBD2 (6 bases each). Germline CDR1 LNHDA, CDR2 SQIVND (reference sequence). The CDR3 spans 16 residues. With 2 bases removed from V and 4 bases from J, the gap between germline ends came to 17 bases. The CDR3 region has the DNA TGTGCCAGTAGTATATATGCAGGGGTGGAGGGAGAGACCCAGTACTTC. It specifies CASSIYAGVEGETQYF. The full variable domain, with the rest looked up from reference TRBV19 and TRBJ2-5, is DGGITQSPKYLFRKEGQNVTLSCEQNLNHDAMYWYRQDPGQGLRLIYYSQIVNDFQKGDIAEGYSVSREKKESFPLTVTSAQKNPTAFYLCASSIYAGVEGETQYFGPGTRLLVL.

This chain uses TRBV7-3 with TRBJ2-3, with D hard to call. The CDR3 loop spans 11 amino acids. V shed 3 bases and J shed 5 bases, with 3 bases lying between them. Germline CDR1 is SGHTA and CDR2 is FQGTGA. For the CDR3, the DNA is TGTGCCAGCAGCTTCGGAGATACGCAGTATTTT. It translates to CASSFGDTQYF.

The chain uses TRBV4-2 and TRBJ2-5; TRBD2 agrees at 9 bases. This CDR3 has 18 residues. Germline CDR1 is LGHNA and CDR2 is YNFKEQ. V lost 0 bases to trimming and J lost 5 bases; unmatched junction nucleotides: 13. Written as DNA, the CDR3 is TGTGCCAGCAGCCAAGAGGGACAAGGCTTAGGACTAGCGGAGACCCAGTACTTC. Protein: CASSQEGQGLGLAETQYF.

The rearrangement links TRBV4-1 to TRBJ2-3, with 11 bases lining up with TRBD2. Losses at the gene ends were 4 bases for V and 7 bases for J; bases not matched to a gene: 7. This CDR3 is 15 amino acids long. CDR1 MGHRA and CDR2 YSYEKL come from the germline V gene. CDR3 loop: CASSLSGGAGNTQYF. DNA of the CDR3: TGCGCCAGCAGCCTTAGCGGGGGGGCCGGGAATACGCAGTATTTT.

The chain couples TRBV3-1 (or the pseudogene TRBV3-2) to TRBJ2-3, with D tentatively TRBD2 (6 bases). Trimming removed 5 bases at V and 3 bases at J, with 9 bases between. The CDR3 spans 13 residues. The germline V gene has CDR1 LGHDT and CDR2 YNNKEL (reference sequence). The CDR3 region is CASSLLATDTQYF. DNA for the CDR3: TGTGCCAGCAGCTTGCTAGCGACAGATACGCAGTATTTT.

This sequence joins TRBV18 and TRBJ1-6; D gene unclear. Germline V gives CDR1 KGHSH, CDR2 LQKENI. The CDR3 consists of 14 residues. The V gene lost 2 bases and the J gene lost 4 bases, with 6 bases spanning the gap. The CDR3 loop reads CASSPGGYNSPLHF. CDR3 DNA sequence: TGTGCCAGCTCACCAGGAGGATATAATTCACCCCTCCACTTT.

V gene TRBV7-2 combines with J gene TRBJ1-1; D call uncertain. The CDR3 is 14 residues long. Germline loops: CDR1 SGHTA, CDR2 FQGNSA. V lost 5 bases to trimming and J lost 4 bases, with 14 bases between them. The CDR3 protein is CASSPRRTTTEAFF. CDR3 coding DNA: TGTGCCAGCAGCCCCCGACGGACGACCACTGAAGCTTTCTTT.

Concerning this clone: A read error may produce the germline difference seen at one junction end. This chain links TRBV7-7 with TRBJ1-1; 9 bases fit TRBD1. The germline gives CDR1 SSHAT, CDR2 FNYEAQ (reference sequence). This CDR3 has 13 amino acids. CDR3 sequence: CASSSRQGAEAFF. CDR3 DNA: TGTGCTAGCAGCTCCAGACAGGGGGCTGAAGCTTTCTTT.

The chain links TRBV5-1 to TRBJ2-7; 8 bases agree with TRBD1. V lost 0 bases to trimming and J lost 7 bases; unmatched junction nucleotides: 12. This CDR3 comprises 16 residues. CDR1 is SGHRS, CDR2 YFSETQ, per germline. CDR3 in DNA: TGCGCCAGCAGCTTGGCATGGGGACAGGTGGTGAGGGAGCAGTACTTC. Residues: CASSLAWGQVVREQYF.

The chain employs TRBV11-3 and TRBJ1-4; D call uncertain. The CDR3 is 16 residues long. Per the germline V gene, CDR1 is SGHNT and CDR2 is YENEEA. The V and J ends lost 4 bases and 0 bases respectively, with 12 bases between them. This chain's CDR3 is CASSYRHSPTNEKLFF. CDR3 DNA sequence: TGTGCCAGCAGCTACCGGCACTCTCCAACTAATGAAAAACTGTTTTTT.

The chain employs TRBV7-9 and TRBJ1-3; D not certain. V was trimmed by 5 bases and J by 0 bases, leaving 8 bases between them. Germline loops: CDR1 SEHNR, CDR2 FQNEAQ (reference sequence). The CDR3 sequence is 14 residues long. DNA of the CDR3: TGTGCCAGCAGCCCAACCAGCTCTGGAAACACCATATATTTT. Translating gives CASSPTSSGNTIYF.

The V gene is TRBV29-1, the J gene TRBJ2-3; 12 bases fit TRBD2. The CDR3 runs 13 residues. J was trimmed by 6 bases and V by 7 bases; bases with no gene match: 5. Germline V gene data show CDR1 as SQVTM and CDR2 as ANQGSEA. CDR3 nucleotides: TGCAGCGCCGGGACTAGCGGGTCGGATACGCAGTATTTT. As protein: CSAGTSGSDTQYF.